These 22 T cell receptor beta chains share one sample of origin, sequenced in a study of shared clonotypes between healthy human individuals. Clones were sequenced by immunoSEQ multiplex PCR, and TCRdb holds only the in-frame ones, with some missing. The sample carries 110,000 or so clones, 65% to 75% recorded once. Source material: memory CD8+ T cells sorted from blood. Subset denoted: CD45RO+ cells pooled with CCR7-negative TemRA cells. These receptors came from a woman aged 25 to 39 in good health.

The chain couples TRBV5-6 to TRBJ2-1; D ambiguous. The CDR3 runs to 14 residues. CDR1 is SGHDT, CDR2 YYEEEE, per germline. The V gene lost 0 bases and the J gene lost 2 bases, with 6 bases spanning the gap. CDR3 in amino acids: CASSLGLTYNEQFF. The CDR3 region has the DNA TGTGCCAGCAGCTTGGGGCTCACCTACAATGAGCAGTTCTTC.

The CDR3 here is CASSLWTSGISQETQYF. CDR3 bases: TGTGCCAGCAGTTTATGGACTAGCGGGATATCCCAAGAGACCCAGTACTTC. The rearrangement joins TRBV28 to TRBJ2-5, with 11 bases aligning to TRBD2. The CDR3 covers 17 residues. Germline lookup yields CDR1 MDHEN and CDR2 SYDVKM. The ends lost 0 bases at V and 1 base at J; junction bases unmatched: 4.

This chain connects TRBV7-9 to TRBJ2-7; no definite D call. Germline lookup yields CDR1 SEHNR and CDR2 FQNEAQ (reference sequence). This CDR3 has 11 residues. The V and J ends lost 4 bases and 3 bases respectively, with 4 bases between them. DNA for the CDR3: TGTGCCAGCAGCTCCCTCTACGAGCAGTACTTC. Its protein is CASSSLYEQYF.

This chain joins TRBV10-3 and TRBJ2-7; D unresolved. V lost 4 bases, J lost 3 bases, and 16 bases lay in between. Germline lookup yields CDR1 ENHRY and CDR2 SYGVKD. The CDR3 is 15 amino acids. The CDR3 spells CAISVRQRRYYEQYF. CDR3 coding DNA: TGTGCCATCAGTGTGCGGCAGAGGCGATACTACGAGCAGTACTTC.

This clone appeared a few times. The chain links TRBV28 to TRBJ2-7, with 8 positions matching TRBD2. Trimming at V came to 5 bases and at J to 2 bases, leaving 11 bases not matched to a gene. The germline gives CDR1 MDHEN, CDR2 SYDVKM. The CDR3 extends over 16 amino acids. CDR3 nucleotides: TGTGCCAGCAGTCCCGGAACTAGCGGCCAAACCTACGAGCAGTACTTC. This translates into CASSPGTSGQTYEQYF.

This clone was observed a few times. The J gene is TRBJ1-3, the V gene TRBV11-2, with no clear D. The CDR3 covers 12 residues. The V gene lost 5 bases and the J gene lost 2 bases, with 4 bases spanning the gap. Germline lookup yields CDR1 SGHAT and CDR2 FQNNGV. CDR3 protein: CASSKTGNTIYF. The DNA for the CDR3 is TGTGCCAGCAGCAAAACTGGAAACACCATATATTTT.

This rearrangement joins TRBV27 to TRBJ2-7; TRBD1 might be the D (5 bases). The length of the CDR3 is 14 residues. CDR1 and CDR2 (germline): MNHEY, SMNVEV (reference sequence). The ends were cut back, 5 bases at V and 2 bases at J, with 13 bases in the middle. The CDR3 sequence is CASSRSGPTYEQYF. The CDR3 DNA follows: TGTGCCAGCAGTAGATCAGGGCCCACCTACGAGCAGTACTTC.

This clone was counted only a few times. The chain couples TRBV7-2 to TRBJ1-3, with TRBD1 matching 7 bases. The V segment lost 5 bases and the J segment 4 bases; nucleotides outside the gene matches: 5. The CDR3 length is 14 residues. CDR1 is SGHTA, CDR2 FQGNSA, per germline. CDR3 DNA: TGTGCCAGCAGCACGACAGGGATAGGAAACACCATATATTTT. Encoded protein: CASSTTGIGNTIYF.

The chain has TRBV28 and TRBJ2-7, with 7 bases lining up with TRBD2. V was pared by 6 bases and J by 3 bases, with 8 bases of the junction left unmatched. Germline-derived CDR1 and CDR2 are MDHEN and SYDVKM. The CDR3 is 14 amino acids. CDR3 sequence: CASRRGLGIYEQYF. For the CDR3, the DNA is TGTGCCAGCAGACGTGGACTAGGAATCTACGAGCAGTACTTC.

Regarding this clone: This could be a read error, since a much larger clone is one nucleotide away. The rearrangement joins TRBV29-1 to TRBJ1-3, with unresolved D. Germline V gives CDR1 SQVTM, CDR2 ANQGSEA. The CDR3 spans 11 residues. CDR3 nucleotide sequence: TGCAGCTGTGGGGTAGGAAACACCATGTATTTT. The encoded protein is CSCGVGNTMYF.

V gene TRBV21-1 combines with J gene TRBJ1-1; TRBD1, the D gene given by the table, was not confirmed from the DNA. TRBV21-1 is annotated as a pseudogene. The CDR3 covers 13 residues. The CDR3 region has the DNA TGTGCCAGCAGCAAATATACAAACACTGAAGCTTTCTTT. Translation gives CASSKYTNTEAFF.

The V and J genes are TRBV7-2 and TRBJ2-1; the match to TRBD2 covers 7 bases. This CDR3 region has 15 residues. After removal of 11 bases from V and 0 bases from J, the junction contained 10 bases not matched to a gene. Germline V gene sequence: CDR1 SGHTA, CDR2 FQGNSA. The CDR3: CAAGRGGSSYNEQFF. The CDR3 DNA reads TGTGCCGCCGGTAGGGGCGGGAGCTCCTACAATGAGCAGTTCTTC.

The V gene is TRBV4-1, the J gene TRBJ2-7; D may be TRBD1 (6 bases). V lost 1 base and J lost 3, with 13 bases in between. Germline CDR1 is MGHRA and CDR2 is YSYEKL. This CDR3 is 15 amino acids long. The CDR3 region has the DNA TGCGCCAGCAGCCAAGGGCCACAGGGAGTCTACGAGCAGTACTTC. Protein: CASSQGPQGVYEQYF.

The chain uses TRBV21-1 and TRBJ2-7; TRBD1, the table's D call, lacks a check against the DNA. TRBV21-1 is noted as a pseudogene. The length of the CDR3 is 16 residues. The CDR3 sequence is CASSKSHGPDSYEQYF. Written as DNA, the CDR3 is TGTGCCAGCAGCAAATCTCATGGGCCGGACTCCTACGAGCAGTACTTC.

The rearrangement links TRBV19 to TRBJ2-7, with D unclear. Germline loops: CDR1 LNHDA, CDR2 SQIVND (reference sequence). V lost 8 bases, J lost 0 bases, and 14 bases lay in between. The CDR3 covers 14 residues. CDR3 sequence (DNA): TGTGCCAGTGTATGGACGGACCTCTCCTACGAGCAGTACTTC. Amino acids: CASVWTDLSYEQYF.

This clone was seen a few times. The chain carries TRBV28 and TRBJ2-7, with TRBD1 as a possible D gene (5 bases). The germline CDR1 and CDR2 sequences are MDHEN and SYDVKM. Trimming removed 8 bases from V and 6 bases from J, with 17 bases in between. This CDR3 is 13 amino acids long. The CDR3, as DNA: TGTGCCAGCGCCTGGGGCTCGACCGGCGAGCAGTACTTC. This sequence encodes CASAWGSTGEQYF.

CDR3 DNA sequence: TGTGCCAGCAGTTTCGGGACAGGGGGCGATCAGCCCCAGCATTTT. Its protein product is CASSFGTGGDQPQHF. The chain is built from TRBV27 and TRBJ1-5; 12 nucleotides match TRBD1. The ends lost 3 bases at V and 5 bases at J; junction bases unmatched: 2. Germline-derived CDR1 and CDR2 are MNHEY and SMNVEV (reference sequence). CDR3 length: 15 amino acids.

By sample share, this clone is medium-sized. This CDR3 is CASSARGDSYEQYF. CDR3 DNA sequence: TGTGCCAGCAGCGCCAGGGGGGACTCCTACGAGCAGTACTTC. The V call is TRBV7-2, the J call TRBJ2-7; tentative D call: TRBD1 (7 bases). V was cut by 5 bases and J by 0 bases, with 11 bases left in between. The CDR3 has 14 residues. Germline V CDR1 and CDR2: SGHTA, FQGNSA.

This clone appeared a few times. The V and J genes are TRBV2 and TRBJ2-7, with unresolved D. The CDR3 is made up of 17 amino acids. Looked up from germline, CDR1 is SNHLY and CDR2 is FYNNEI. With 4 bases removed from V and 0 bases from J, the gap between germline ends came to 19 bases. The CDR3 spells CASSATPGRSSSYEQYF. The CDR3 region has the DNA TGTGCCAGCAGTGCAACCCCCGGCAGGTCAAGCTCCTACGAGCAGTACTTC. Variable domain in full (rest from reference TRBV2 and TRBJ2-7): EPEVTQTPSHQVTQMGQEVILRCVPISNHLYFYWYRQILGQKVEFLVSFYNNEISEKSEIFDDQFSVERPDGSNFTLKIRSTKLEDSAMYFCASSATPGRSSSYEQYFGPGTRLTVT.

This clone appeared a few times. Distinct nucleotide sequences in the sample also encode this CDR3. The V and J genes are TRBV2 and TRBJ1-1; a possible D gene is TRBD1 (5 bases). The CDR3 is made up of 10 amino acids. CDR1 SNHLY and CDR2 FYNNEI come from the germline V gene. V shed 6 bases and J shed 11 bases, with 10 bases lying between them. In DNA, the CDR3 is TGTGCCAGCAGCCTGGGGGAGGCTTTCTTT. It codes for CASSLGEAFF.

A remark on this clone: At the DNA level, this CDR3 is encoded by other sequences in the same sample as well. This rearrangement joins TRBV7-9 to TRBJ1-3; possibly TRBD1 for D (5 bases). The CDR3 loop spans 16 amino acids. The ends were cut back, 4 bases at V and 1 base at J, with 14 bases in the middle. Germline CDR1 is SEHNR and CDR2 is FQNEAQ (reference sequence). The CDR3 DNA reads as TGTGCCAGCAGCTCCCGGGGCGGCTCTTCTGGAAACACCATATATTTT. Protein product: CASSSRGGSSGNTIYF.

The V and J genes are TRBV19 and TRBJ2-5; D remains unclear. CDR1 is LNHDA, CDR2 SQIVND, per germline (reference sequence). This CDR3 contains 13 residues. V gave up 2 bases and J gave up 5 bases, with 9 bases separating them. The CDR3 DNA sequence: TGTGCCAGTAGTATATGGGCGAGGGAGACCCAGTACTTC. The encoded protein is CASSIWARETQYF. The full variable domain, rest sourced from reference TRBV19 and TRBJ2-5, is DGGITQSPKYLFRKEGQNVTLSCEQNLNHDAMYWYRQDPGQGLRLIYYSQIVNDFQKGDIAEGYSVSREKKESFPLTVTSAQKNPTAFYLCASSIWARETQYFGPGTRLLVL.